This TCR beta chain originates from a study of blood T cell repertoires in COVID-19. In the authors' workflow: Estimation of nucleated cell counts relied on the amplification of reference gene primers. TCRdb's table, derived via immunoSEQ multiplex PCR, lists solely in-frame clones and lacks some. Clone size and V and J calls were adopted from that table, with D and trimming inferred from the DNA. This sample has hundreds of thousands of clones, with around nine tenths found just once. Germline values: CDR1 WSHSY, CDR2 SAAADI. This CDR3 is 14 amino acids long. Unmatched junction bases numbered 3, after V lost 9 bases and J lost 0 bases.

V usage is TRBV10-2 and J usage is TRBJ2-1; 9 bases are shared with TRBD1. Input material: peripheral blood. The origin of this receptor is a woman aged 18-29 years who had recovered from COVID-19. The CDR3 is CASETGGSYNEQFF. CDR3 nucleotides: TGCGCCAGTGAGACAGGGGGCTCCTACAATGAGCAGTTCTTC.